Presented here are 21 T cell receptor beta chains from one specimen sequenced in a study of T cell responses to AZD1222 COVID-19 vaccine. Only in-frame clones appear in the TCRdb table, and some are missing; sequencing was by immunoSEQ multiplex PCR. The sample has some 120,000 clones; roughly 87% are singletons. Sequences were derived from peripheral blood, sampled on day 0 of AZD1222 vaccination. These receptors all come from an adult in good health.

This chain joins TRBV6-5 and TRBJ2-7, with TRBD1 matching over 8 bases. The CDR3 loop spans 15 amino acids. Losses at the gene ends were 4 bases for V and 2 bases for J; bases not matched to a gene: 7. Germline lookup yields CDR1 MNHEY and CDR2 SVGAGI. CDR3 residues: CASSSAGTGTYEQYF. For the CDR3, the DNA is TGTGCCAGCAGTTCGGCCGGGACAGGAACCTACGAGCAGTACTTC.

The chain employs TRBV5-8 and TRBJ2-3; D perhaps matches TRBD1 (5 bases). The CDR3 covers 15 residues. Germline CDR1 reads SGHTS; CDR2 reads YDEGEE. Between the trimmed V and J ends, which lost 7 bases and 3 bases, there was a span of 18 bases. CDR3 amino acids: CASGPGNSFTDTQYF. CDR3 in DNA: TGTGCCAGCGGACCAGGGAATTCGTTTACAGATACGCAGTATTTT.

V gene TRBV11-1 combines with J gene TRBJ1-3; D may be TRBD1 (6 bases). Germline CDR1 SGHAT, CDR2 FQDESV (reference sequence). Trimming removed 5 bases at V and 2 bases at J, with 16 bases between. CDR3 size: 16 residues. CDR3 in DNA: TGTGCCAGCAGCACCGGGACATCTGGCGCTGGAAACACCATATATTTT. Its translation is CASSTGTSGAGNTIYF.

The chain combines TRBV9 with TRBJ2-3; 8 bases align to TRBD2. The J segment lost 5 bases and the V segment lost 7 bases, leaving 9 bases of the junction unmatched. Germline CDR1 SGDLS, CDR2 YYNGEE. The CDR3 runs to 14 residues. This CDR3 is CASSRGGGLDTQYF. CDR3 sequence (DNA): TGTGCCAGCTCTCGTGGCGGGGGGCTAGATACGCAGTATTTT.

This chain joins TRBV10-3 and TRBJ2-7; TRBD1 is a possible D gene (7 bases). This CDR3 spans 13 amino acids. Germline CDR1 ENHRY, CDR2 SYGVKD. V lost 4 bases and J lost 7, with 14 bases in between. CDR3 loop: CAISGQGDWEQYF. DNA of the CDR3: TGTGCCATCAGTGGGCAGGGGGACTGGGAGCAGTACTTC.

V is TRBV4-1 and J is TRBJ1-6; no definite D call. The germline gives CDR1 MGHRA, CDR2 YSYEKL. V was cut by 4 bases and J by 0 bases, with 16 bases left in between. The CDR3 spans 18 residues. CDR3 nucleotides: TGCGCCAGCAGCCCGCAGAATTTCGGGAGCTCCTATAATTCACCCCTCCACTTT. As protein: CASSPQNFGSSYNSPLHF.

Here the CDR3 DNA reads TGTGCCACCAGTGAAGCTGGGGGTGAAGCTTTCTTT. This gives the protein CATSEAGGEAFF. V gene TRBV24-1 combines with J gene TRBJ1-1, with D possibly being TRBD1 (5 bases). This CDR3 comprises 12 residues. Trimming took off 4 bases at V and 7 bases at J, with 9 bases between the two ends. Germline CDR1 KGHDR, CDR2 SFDVKD.

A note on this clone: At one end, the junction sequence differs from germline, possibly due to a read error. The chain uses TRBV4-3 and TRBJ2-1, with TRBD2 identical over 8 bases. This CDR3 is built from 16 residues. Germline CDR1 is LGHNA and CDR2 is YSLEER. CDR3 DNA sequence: TGCGCCAGCAGCCCCAGGGGCGGCGGGGGGACTACTCCAGGCCTCTTC. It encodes CASSPRGGGGTTPGLF.

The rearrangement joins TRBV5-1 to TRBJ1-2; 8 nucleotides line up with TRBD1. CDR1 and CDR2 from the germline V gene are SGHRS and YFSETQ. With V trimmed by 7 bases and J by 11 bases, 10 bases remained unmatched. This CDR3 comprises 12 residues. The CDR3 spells CASFDRGGGYTF. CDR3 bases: TGCGCCAGCTTTGACAGGGGAGGAGGGTACACCTTC.

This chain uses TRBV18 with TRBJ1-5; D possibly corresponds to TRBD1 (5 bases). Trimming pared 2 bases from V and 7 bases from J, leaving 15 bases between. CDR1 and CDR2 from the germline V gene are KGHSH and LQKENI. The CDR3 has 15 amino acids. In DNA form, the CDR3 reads TGTGCCAGCTCACCAGGGGCGCCGGTTTTACAGCCCCAGCATTTT. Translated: CASSPGAPVLQPQHF. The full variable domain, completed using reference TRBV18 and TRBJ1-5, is NAGVMQNPRHLVRRRGQEARLRCSPMKGHSHVYWYRQLPEEGLKFMVYLQKENIIDESGMPKERFSAEFPKEGPSILRIQQVVRGDSAAYFCASSPGAPVLQPQHFGDGTRLSIL.

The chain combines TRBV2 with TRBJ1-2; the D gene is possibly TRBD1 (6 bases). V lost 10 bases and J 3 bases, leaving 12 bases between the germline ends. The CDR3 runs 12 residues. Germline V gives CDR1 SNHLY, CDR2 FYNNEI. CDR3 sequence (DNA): TGTGCCACCCGACAGGAGGACTATGGCTACACCTTC. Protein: CATRQEDYGYTF.

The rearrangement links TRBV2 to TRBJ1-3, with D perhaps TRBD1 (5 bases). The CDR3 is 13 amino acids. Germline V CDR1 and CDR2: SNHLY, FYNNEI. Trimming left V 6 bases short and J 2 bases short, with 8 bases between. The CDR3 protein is CASRGDAGNTIYF. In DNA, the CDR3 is TGTGCCAGCAGAGGGGACGCTGGAAACACCATATATTTT.

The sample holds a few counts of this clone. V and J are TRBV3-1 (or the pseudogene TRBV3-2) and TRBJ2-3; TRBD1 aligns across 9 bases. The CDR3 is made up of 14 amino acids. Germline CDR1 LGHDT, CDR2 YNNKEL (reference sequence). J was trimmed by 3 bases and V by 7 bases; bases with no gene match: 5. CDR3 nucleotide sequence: TGTGCCAGCAACAGACAGGGGGGTACAGATACGCAGTATTTT. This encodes CASNRQGGTDTQYF.

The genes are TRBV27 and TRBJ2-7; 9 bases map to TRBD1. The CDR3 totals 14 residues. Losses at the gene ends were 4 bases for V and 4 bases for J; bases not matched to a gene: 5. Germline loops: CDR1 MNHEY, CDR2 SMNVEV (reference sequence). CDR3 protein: CASSSRTGAYEQYF. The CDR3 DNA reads TGTGCCAGCAGTTCCCGGACAGGGGCTTACGAGCAGTACTTC.

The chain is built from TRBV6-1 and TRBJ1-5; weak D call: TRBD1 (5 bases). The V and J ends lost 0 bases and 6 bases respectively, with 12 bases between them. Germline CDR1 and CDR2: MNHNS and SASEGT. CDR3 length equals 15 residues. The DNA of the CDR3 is TGTGCCAGCAGTGAAGCGCTCCAGGGAGGTCAGCCCCAGCATTTT. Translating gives CASSEALQGGQPQHF.

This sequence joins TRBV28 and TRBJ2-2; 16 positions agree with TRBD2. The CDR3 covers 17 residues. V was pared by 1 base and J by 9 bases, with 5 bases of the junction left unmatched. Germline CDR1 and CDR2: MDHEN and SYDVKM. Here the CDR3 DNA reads TGTGCCAGCAGTTTATTCGGGACTAGCGGGGGGGCGCGGGAGCTGTTTTTT. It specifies CASSLFGTSGGARELFF.

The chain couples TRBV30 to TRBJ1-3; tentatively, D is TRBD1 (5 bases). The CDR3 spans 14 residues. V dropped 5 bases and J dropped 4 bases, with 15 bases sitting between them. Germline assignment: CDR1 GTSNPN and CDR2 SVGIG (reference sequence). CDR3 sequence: CAWERGSIGNTIYF. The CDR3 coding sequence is TGTGCCTGGGAAAGGGGCAGTATCGGAAACACCATATATTTT.

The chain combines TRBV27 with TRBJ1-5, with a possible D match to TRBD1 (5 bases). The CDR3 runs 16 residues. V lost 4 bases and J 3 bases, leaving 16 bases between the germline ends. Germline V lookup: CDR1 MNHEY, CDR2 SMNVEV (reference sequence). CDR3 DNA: TGTGCCAGCAGTTGGGTGGGCCAGGGCGACAATCAGCCCCAGCATTTT. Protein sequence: CASSWVGQGDNQPQHF.

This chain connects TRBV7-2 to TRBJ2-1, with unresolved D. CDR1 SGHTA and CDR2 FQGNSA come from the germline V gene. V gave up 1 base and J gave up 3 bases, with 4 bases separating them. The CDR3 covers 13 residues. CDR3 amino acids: CASSLGIYNEQFF. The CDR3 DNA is TGTGCCAGCAGCTTAGGGATCTACAATGAGCAGTTCTTC.

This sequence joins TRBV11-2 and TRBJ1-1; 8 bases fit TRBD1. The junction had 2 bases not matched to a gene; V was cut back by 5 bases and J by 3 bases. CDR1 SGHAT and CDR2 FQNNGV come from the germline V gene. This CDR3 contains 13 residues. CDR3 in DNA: TGTGCCAGCAGCGCGACAGGGGACACTGAAGCTTTCTTT. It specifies CASSATGDTEAFF.

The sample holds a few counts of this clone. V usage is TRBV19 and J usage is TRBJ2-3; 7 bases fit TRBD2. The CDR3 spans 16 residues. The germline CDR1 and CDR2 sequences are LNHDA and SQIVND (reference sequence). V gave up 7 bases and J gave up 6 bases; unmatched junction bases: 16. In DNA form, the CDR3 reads TGTGCCAGTACCCCACTTTACGCCCAGGGAGGGGATACGCAGTATTTT. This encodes CASTPLYAQGGDTQYF.